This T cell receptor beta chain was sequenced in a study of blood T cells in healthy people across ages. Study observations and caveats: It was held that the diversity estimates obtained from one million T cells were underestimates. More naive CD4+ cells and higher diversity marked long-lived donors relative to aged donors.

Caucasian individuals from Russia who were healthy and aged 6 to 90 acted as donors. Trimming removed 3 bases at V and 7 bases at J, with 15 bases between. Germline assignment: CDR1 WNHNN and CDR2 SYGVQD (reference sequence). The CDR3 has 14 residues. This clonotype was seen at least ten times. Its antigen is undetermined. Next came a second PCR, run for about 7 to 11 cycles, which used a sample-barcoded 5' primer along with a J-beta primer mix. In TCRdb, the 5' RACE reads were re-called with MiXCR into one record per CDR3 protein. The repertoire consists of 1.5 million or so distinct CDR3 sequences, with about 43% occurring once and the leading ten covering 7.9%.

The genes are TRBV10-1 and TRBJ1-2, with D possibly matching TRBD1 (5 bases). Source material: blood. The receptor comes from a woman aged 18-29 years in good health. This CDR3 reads CASSDGTAGGGYTF. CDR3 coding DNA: TGCGCCAGCAGTGACGGGACCGCCGGGGGTGGCTACACCTTC.